A selection of T cell receptor beta chains follows, all from one sample in a study of T cell responses to AZD1222 COVID-19 vaccine. The method was immunoSEQ multiplex PCR; TCRdb's version includes in-frame clones alone and lacks a portion of them. The table includes roughly 77,000 clones, under 95% detected once. The material sequenced was peripheral blood, taken 28 days after the second AZD1222 dose. Receptors originate from an adult who received the AZD1222 COVID-19 vaccine. The CDR3 runs from the conserved cysteine through the conserved F or W. The D gene is left open where the match is weak. Some rows have no size entry. The others give once, few or many, or a class for an expanded clone.

j_gene: TRBJ2-3; v_gene: TRBV9; abundance: -; d_gene: TRBD2; CDR3nt: TGTGCCAGCAGCGCCGGGTGGCTAGCGGACCTAAAGGCGGCTAGCACAGATACGCAGTATTTT; CDR3aa: CASSAGWLADLKAASTDTQYF
j_gene: TRBJ2-2; v_gene: TRBV14; abundance: -; d_gene: -; CDR3nt: TGTGCCAGCAGCCAAGTACCGGGGCGCGGCACCGGGGAGCTGTTTTTT; CDR3aa: CASSQVPGRGTGELFF
j_gene: TRBJ1-4; v_gene: TRBV5-1; abundance: -; d_gene: -; CDR3nt: TGCGCCAGCATGAGAGGGCCTAGGGAAAAACTGTTTTTT; CDR3aa: CASMRGPREKLFF
j_gene: TRBJ2-1; v_gene: TRBV5-4; abundance: -; d_gene: TRBD2; CDR3nt: TGTGCCAGCAGCCCAAAGACTAGCGGGAGCTACAATGAGCAGTTCTTC; CDR3aa: CASSPKTSGSYNEQFF
j_gene: TRBJ2-5; v_gene: TRBV24-1; abundance: -; d_gene: -; CDR3nt: TGTGCCACCAGTGACGCGGGTATGGAGACCCAGTACTTC; CDR3aa: CATSDAGMETQYF
j_gene: TRBJ1-2; v_gene: TRBV5-4; abundance: -; d_gene: TRBD1; CDR3nt: TGTGCCAGCAGCACGGGACAGAGATATGGCTACACCTTC; CDR3aa: CASSTGQRYGYTF
j_gene: TRBJ2-2; v_gene: TRBV7-2; abundance: -; d_gene: -; CDR3nt: TGTGCCAGCAGCTTAGCGGACAGCAACACCGGGGAGCTGTTTTTT; CDR3aa: CASSLADSNTGELFF
j_gene: TRBJ2-1; v_gene: TRBV6-6; abundance: -; d_gene: -; CDR3nt: TGTGCCAGCCGGGCAGGGGACAATGAGCAGTTCTTC; CDR3aa: CASRAGDNEQFF
j_gene: TRBJ2-1; v_gene: TRBV4-1; abundance: -; d_gene: TRBD2; CDR3nt: TGCGCCAGCAGCAGCGGGGAGGGGAATTACAATGAGCAGTTCTTC; CDR3aa: CASSSGEGNYNEQFF
j_gene: TRBJ1-5; v_gene: TRBV4-1; abundance: -; d_gene: -; CDR3nt: TGCGCCAGCAGCCAAGATCGGGTTATAGGGAATCAGCCCCAGCATTTT; CDR3aa: CASSQDRVIGNQPQHF
j_gene: TRBJ2-1; v_gene: TRBV19; abundance: -; d_gene: -; CDR3nt: TGTGCCAGTAGTATAGCCAGGGGCGCGTCATACAATGAGCAGTTCTTC; CDR3aa: CASSIARGASYNEQFF
j_gene: TRBJ2-1; v_gene: TRBV27; abundance: -; d_gene: -; CDR3nt: TGTGCCACCTCGATGGGCAGTCCCTACAATGAGCAGTTCTTC; CDR3aa: CATSMGSPYNEQFF
j_gene: TRBJ1-2; v_gene: TRBV28; abundance: -; d_gene: TRBD1; CDR3nt: TGTGCCAGCAGTTTCTCCCCAGGGGGCGAATCTCATGGCTACACCTTC; CDR3aa: CASSFSPGGESHGYTF
j_gene: TRBJ1-2; v_gene: TRBV20-1; abundance: -; d_gene: -; CDR3nt: TGCAGTGCTAGTTTGGAAAGCTATGGCTACACCTTC; CDR3aa: CSASLESYGYTF
j_gene: TRBJ2-6; v_gene: TRBV4-2; abundance: -; d_gene: -; CDR3nt: TGTGCCAGCAGCCAAGAACCAACCTCTGGGGCCAACGTCCTGACTTTC; CDR3aa: CASSQEPTSGANVLTF
j_gene: TRBJ1-2; v_gene: TRBV19; abundance: -; d_gene: -; CDR3nt: TGTGCCAGTAGGGGGGGGCCGGCTAGCACCTTC; CDR3aa: CASRGGPASTF
j_gene: TRBJ1-4; v_gene: TRBV19; abundance: -; d_gene: -; CDR3nt: TGTGCCAGCACTCGCCCCACTCGGGCAGGGGATGAAAAACTGTTTTTT; CDR3aa: CASTRPTRAGDEKLFF
j_gene: TRBJ2-5; v_gene: TRBV5-5; abundance: -; d_gene: TRBD2; CDR3nt: TGTGCCAGCAGCTCTATGGGACTAGCGGCAGAGACCCAGTACTTC; CDR3aa: CASSSMGLAAETQYF
j_gene: TRBJ2-7; v_gene: TRBV18; abundance: -; d_gene: -; CDR3nt: TGTGCCAGCTCACCTTTGGACACGGCCTTTGAGCAGTACTTC; CDR3aa: CASSPLDTAFEQYF
j_gene: TRBJ2-5; v_gene: TRBV9; abundance: -; d_gene: -; CDR3nt: TGTGCCAGCAGCGTTCAGGGATCCCAAGAGACCCAGTACTTC; CDR3aa: CASSVQGSQETQYF
j_gene: TRBJ1-1; v_gene: TRBV27; abundance: -; d_gene: -; CDR3nt: TGTGCCAGAAAGGGGGGGGGCCGGGCTGCTGAAGCTTTCTTT; CDR3aa: CARKGGGRAAEAFF
j_gene: TRBJ1-2; v_gene: TRBV12-5; abundance: -; d_gene: -; CDR3nt: TGTGCTAGTGGTCTGGACGGCCCCCAAGTTGGCTATGGCTACACCTTC; CDR3aa: CASGLDGPQVGYGYTF
j_gene: TRBJ1-4; v_gene: TRBV7-3; abundance: once; d_gene: -; CDR3nt: TGTGCCAGCAGCCCATCCGGGGTGGCTAATGAAAAACTGTTTTTT; CDR3aa: CASSPSGVANEKLFF
j_gene: TRBJ2-7; v_gene: TRBV12-5; abundance: -; d_gene: TRBD2; CDR3nt: TGTGCTAGTGGTTTGGTACGCGGGAGCGGGAGGTTATACGAGCAGTACTTC; CDR3aa: CASGLVRGSGRLYEQYF
j_gene: TRBJ2-4; v_gene: TRBV5-1; abundance: -; d_gene: -; CDR3nt: TGCGCCAGCAGCTTTGACAACCCGGTTATGGGTGACATTCAGTACTTC; CDR3aa: CASSFDNPVMGDIQYF
j_gene: TRBJ2-4; v_gene: TRBV4-3; abundance: -; d_gene: -; CDR3nt: TGCGCCAGCAGCCAACAAAGAGGGTGGGACATTCAGTACTTC; CDR3aa: CASSQQRGWDIQYF
j_gene: TRBJ2-5; v_gene: TRBV27; abundance: -; d_gene: TRBD2; CDR3nt: TGTGCCAGCAGTTTTCTTCCTAGCGGATTAGAGACCCAGTACTTC; CDR3aa: CASSFLPSGLETQYF
j_gene: TRBJ1-4; v_gene: TRBV19; abundance: -; d_gene: TRBD1; CDR3nt: TGTGCCAGTAGTATTGGCAGGGGGGAGGCTAATGAAAAACTGTTTTTT; CDR3aa: CASSIGRGEANEKLFF
j_gene: TRBJ2-7; v_gene: TRBV30; abundance: -; d_gene: -; CDR3nt: TGTGCCTGGAGTTCGTTAGCGCCGTACGAGCAGTACTTC; CDR3aa: CAWSSLAPYEQYF
j_gene: TRBJ2-1; v_gene: TRBV5-1; abundance: -; d_gene: TRBD2; CDR3nt: TGCGCCAGCAGCTCGGGTTATGGGACTAGCAGCAATGAGCAGTTCTTC; CDR3aa: CASSSGYGTSSNEQFF
j_gene: TRBJ1-1; v_gene: TRBV7-8; abundance: -; d_gene: -; CDR3nt: TGTGCCAGCAGGCCCCTCGGGACTTTTATGAACACTGAAGCTTTCTTT; CDR3aa: CASRPLGTFMNTEAFF
j_gene: TRBJ1-5; v_gene: TRBV12-3/TRBV12-4; abundance: -; d_gene: -; CDR3nt: TGTGCCAGCAGTTTTCGGGGAGGGGAGCCCCAGCATTTT; CDR3aa: CASSFRGGEPQHF
j_gene: TRBJ2-1; v_gene: TRBV27; abundance: -; d_gene: TRBD2; CDR3nt: TGTGCCAGCAGTTCCGGGACTAGCGGGATGGATGAGCAGTTCTTC; CDR3aa: CASSSGTSGMDEQFF
j_gene: TRBJ1-2; v_gene: TRBV5-6; abundance: -; d_gene: -; CDR3nt: TGTGCCAGCAGCTCGGGAGGGGGCTATGGCTACACCTTC; CDR3aa: CASSSGGGYGYTF
j_gene: TRBJ1-2; v_gene: TRBV5-1; abundance: once; d_gene: -; CDR3nt: TGCGCCAGCAGCCTCCAGGGAGACAACTATGGCTACACCTTC; CDR3aa: CASSLQGDNYGYTF
j_gene: TRBJ2-2; v_gene: TRBV28; abundance: -; d_gene: TRBD2; CDR3nt: TGTGCCAGCAGTTTATTAGGCGGGAGGGGCACCGGGGAGCTGTTTTTT; CDR3aa: CASSLLGGRGTGELFF
j_gene: TRBJ1-1; v_gene: TRBV12-5; abundance: -; d_gene: -; CDR3nt: TGTGCTAGTGCCTTTAACCGGGGCGAGGTGACTGAAGCTTTCTTT; CDR3aa: CASAFNRGEVTEAFF
j_gene: TRBJ2-7; v_gene: TRBV15; abundance: once; d_gene: TRBD2; CDR3nt: TGTGCCACCAGCAGGATCACCGGGACAGGCGGGACTAGCGGCTACTACGAGCAGTACTTC; CDR3aa: CATSRITGTGGTSGYYEQYF
j_gene: TRBJ1-3; v_gene: TRBV29-1; abundance: -; d_gene: -; CDR3nt: TGCAGCGTTGAAAGGGGAGGGTTCTCTGGAAACACCATATATTTT; CDR3aa: CSVERGGFSGNTIYF
j_gene: TRBJ2-1; v_gene: TRBV12-3/TRBV12-4; abundance: -; d_gene: -; CDR3nt: TGTACCAGCAGTTTCAACAGGAACAATGAGCAGTTCTTC; CDR3aa: CTSSFNRNNEQFF
j_gene: TRBJ1-6; v_gene: TRBV19; abundance: -; d_gene: TRBD1; CDR3nt: TGTGCCAGTAGTACCCAGGACAGGGGCGATTCACCCCTCCACTTT; CDR3aa: CASSTQDRGDSPLHF
j_gene: TRBJ2-7; v_gene: TRBV25-1; abundance: -; d_gene: -; CDR3nt: TGTGCCAGCAGTGAATCAAGGGGTACCTACGAGCAGTACTTC; CDR3aa: CASSESRGTYEQYF
j_gene: TRBJ1-2; v_gene: TRBV7-2; abundance: -; d_gene: -; CDR3nt: TGTGCCAGCAGCTTACAGGGTGCCTATGGCTACACCTTC; CDR3aa: CASSLQGAYGYTF